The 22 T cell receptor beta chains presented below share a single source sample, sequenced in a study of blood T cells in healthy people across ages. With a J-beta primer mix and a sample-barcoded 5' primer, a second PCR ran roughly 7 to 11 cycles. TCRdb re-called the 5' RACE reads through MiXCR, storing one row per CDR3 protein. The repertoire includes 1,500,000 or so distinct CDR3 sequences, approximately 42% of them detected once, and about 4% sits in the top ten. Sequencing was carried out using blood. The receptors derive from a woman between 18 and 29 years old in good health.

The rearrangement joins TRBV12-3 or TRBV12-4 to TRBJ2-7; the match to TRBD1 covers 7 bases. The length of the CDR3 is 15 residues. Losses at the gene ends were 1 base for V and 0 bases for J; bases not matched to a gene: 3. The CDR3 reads CASSLVRDSSYEQYF. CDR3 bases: TGTGCCAGCAGTTTAGTACGGGACAGCTCCTACGAGCAGTACTTC.

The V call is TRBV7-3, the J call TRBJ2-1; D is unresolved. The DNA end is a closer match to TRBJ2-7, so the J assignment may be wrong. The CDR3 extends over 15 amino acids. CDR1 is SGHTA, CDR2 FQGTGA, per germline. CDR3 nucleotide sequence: TGTGCCAGCAGCTTAGAACAGAGCTCCTACAATGAGCAGTACTTC. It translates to CASSLEQSSYNEQYF.

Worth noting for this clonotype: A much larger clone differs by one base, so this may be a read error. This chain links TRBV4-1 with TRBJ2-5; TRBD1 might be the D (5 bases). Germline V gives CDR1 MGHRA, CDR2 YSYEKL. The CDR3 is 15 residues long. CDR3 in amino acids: CASSPTDTGQETRYF. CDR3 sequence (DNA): TGCGCCAGCAGCCCCACGGACACTGGCCAAGAGACCCGGTACTTC.

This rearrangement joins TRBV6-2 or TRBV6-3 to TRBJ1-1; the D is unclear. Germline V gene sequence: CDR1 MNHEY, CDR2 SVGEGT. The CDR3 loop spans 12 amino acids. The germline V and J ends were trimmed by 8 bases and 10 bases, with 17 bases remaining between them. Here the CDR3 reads CASGGLGGAAFF. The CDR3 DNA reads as TGTGCCAGCGGAGGGCTGGGCGGTGCAGCTTTCTTT.

The DNA of the CDR3 is TGTGCCAGCAGCCTCGAGGGGCGGAGCCTCAGTGAGCAGTTCTTC. It encodes CASSLEGRSLSEQFF. The V call is TRBV11-1, the J call TRBJ2-1; D is possibly TRBD1 or TRBD2 (5 bases each). Germline CDR1 reads SGHAT; CDR2 reads FQDESV (reference sequence). V lost 5 bases and J 9 bases, leaving 20 bases between the germline ends. The CDR3 totals 15 residues.

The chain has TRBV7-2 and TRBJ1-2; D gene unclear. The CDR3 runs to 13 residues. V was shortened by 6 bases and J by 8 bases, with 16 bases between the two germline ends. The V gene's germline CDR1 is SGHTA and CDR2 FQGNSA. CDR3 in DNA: TGTGCCAGCAGTTCTACGGAGGGCTCAGGCTACACCTTC. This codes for CASSSTEGSGYTF.

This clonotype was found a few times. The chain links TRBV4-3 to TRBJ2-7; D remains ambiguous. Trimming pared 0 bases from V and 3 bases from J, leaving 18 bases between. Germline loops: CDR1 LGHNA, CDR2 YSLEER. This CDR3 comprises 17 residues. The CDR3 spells CASSQDPVGRVIYEQYF. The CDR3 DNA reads TGCGCCAGCAGCCAAGATCCTGTGGGAAGGGTGATCTACGAGCAGTACTTC.

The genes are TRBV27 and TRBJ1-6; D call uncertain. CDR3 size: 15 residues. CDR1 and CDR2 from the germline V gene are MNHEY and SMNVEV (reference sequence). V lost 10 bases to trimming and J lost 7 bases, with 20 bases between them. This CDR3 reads CATASRVIENSPLHF. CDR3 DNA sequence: TGTGCCACCGCGTCAAGGGTGATTGAGAATTCACCCCTCCACTTT.

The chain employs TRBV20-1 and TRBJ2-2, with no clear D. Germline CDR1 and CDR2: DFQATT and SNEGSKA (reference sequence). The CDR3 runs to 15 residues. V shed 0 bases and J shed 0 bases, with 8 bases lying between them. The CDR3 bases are TGCAGTGCTAGAGAAATAGCCACGAACACCGGGGAGCTGTTTTTT. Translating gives CSAREIATNTGELFF.

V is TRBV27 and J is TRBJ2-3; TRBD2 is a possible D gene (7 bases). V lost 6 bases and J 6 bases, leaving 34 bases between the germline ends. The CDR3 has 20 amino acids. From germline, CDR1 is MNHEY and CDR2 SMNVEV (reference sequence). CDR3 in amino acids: CASSLRLTGWRESNPDTQYF. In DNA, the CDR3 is TGTGCCAGCAGCCTACGACTTACAGGGTGGCGGGAGTCCAACCCCGATACGCAGTATTTT.

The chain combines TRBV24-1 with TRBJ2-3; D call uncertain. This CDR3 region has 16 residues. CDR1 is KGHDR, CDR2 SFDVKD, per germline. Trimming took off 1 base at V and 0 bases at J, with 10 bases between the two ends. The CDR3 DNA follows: TGTGCCACCAGTGATTTAGGTGGCAGGAGCACAGATACGCAGTATTTT. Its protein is CATSDLGGRSTDTQYF.

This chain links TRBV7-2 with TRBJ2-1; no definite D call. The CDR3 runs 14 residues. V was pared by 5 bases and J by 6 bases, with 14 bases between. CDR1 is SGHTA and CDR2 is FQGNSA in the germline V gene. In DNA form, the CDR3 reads TGTGCCAGCAGCGCATCAGGCCCGCGCAATGAGCAGTTCTTC. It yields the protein CASSASGPRNEQFF.

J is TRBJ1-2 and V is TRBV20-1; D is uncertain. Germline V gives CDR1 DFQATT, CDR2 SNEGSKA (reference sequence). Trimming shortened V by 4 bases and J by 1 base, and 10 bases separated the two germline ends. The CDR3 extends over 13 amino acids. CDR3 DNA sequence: TGCAGTGCTAATTACAGAAGTAACTATGGCTACACCTTC. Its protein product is CSANYRSNYGYTF.

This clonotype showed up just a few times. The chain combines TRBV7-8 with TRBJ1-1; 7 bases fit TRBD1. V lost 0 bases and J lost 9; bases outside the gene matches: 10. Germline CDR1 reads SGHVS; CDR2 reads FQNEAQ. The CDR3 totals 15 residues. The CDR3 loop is CASSLAMTGLAQAFF. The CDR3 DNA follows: TGTGCCAGCAGCTTAGCTATGACAGGGTTAGCCCAAGCTTTCTTT.

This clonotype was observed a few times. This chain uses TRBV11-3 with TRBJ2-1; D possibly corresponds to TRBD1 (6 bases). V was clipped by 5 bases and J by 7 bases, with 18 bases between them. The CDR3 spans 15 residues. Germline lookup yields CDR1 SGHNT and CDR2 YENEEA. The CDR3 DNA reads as TGTGCCAGCAGCGGACAAGGACAGATTAGGAATGAGCAGTTCTTC. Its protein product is CASSGQGQIRNEQFF. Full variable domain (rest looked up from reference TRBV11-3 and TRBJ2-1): EAGVVQSPRYKIIEKKQPVAFWCNPISGHNTLYWYLQNLGQGPELLIRYENEEAVDDSQLPKDRFSAERLKGVDSTLKIQPAELGDSAVYLCASSGQGQIRNEQFFGPGTRLTVL.

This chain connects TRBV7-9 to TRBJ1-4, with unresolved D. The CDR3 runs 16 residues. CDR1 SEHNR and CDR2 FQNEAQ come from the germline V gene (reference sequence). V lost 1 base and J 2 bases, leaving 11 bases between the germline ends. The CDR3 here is CASSLEGVTTNEKLFF. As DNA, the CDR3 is TGTGCCAGCAGCTTAGAGGGAGTGACGACTAATGAAAAACTGTTTTTT.

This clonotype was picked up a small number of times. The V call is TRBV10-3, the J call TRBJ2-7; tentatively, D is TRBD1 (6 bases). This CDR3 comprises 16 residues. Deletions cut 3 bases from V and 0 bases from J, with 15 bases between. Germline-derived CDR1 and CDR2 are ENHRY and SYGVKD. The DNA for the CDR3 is TGTGCCATCAGTGACCTCGATACGGACAGCTCCTACGAGCAGTACTTC. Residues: CAISDLDTDSSYEQYF.

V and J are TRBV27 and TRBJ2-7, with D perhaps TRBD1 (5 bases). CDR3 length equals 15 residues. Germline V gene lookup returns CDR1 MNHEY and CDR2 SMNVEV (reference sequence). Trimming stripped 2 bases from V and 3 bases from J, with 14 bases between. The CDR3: CASSLILSDSYEQYF. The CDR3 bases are TGTGCCAGCAGTTTAATCCTCAGTGACAGCTACGAGCAGTACTTC.

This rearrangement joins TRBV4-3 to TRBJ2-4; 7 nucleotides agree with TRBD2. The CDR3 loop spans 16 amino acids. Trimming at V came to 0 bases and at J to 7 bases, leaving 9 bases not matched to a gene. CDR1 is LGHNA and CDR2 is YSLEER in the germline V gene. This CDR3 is CASSQEGGILRNIQYF. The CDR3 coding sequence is TGCGCCAGCAGCCAAGAGGGAGGGATCCTCCGGAACATTCAGTACTTC.

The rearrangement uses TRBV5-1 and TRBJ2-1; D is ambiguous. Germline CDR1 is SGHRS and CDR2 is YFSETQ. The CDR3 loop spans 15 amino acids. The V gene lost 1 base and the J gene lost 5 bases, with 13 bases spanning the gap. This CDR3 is CASSLQAAPDNEQFF. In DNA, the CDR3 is TGCGCCAGCAGCTTGCAGGCGGCCCCTGACAATGAGCAGTTCTTC.

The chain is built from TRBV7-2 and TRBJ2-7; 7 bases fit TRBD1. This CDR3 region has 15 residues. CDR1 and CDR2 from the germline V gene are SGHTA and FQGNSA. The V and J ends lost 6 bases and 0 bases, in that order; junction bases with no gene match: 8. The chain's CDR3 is CASSPSRDSSYEQYF. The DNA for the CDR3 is TGTGCCAGCAGTCCCTCCCGGGACAGCTCCTACGAGCAGTACTTC.

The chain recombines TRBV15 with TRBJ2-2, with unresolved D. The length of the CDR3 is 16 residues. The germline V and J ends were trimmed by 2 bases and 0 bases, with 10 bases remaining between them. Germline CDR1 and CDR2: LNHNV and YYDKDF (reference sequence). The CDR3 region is CATSRRRVSNTGELFF. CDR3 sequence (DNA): TGTGCCACCAGCAGACGTCGCGTCTCGAACACCGGGGAGCTGTTTTTT.